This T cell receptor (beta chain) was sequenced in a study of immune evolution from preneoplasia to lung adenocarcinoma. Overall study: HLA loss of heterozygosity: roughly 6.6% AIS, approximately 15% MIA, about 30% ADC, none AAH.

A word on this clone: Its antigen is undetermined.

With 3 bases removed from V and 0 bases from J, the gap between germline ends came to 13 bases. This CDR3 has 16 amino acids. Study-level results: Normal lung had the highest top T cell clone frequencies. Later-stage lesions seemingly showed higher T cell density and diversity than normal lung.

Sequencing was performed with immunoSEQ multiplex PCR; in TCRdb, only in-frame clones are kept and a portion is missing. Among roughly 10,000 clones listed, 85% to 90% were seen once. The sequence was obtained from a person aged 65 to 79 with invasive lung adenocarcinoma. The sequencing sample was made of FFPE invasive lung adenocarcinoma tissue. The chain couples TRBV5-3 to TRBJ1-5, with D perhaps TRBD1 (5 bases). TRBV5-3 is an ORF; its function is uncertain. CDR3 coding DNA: TGTGCCAGAAGCTGGCCGAGGGGTAATAGCAATCAGCCCCAGCATTTT. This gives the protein CARSWPRGNSNQPQHF.